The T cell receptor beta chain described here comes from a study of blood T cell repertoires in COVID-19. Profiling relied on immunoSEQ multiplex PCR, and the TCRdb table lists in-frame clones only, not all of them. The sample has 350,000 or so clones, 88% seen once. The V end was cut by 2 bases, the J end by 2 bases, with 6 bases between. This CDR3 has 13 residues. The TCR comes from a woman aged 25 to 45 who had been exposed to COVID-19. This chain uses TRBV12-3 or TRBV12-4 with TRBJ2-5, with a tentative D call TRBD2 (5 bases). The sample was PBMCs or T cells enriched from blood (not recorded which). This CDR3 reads CASSLRDQETQYF. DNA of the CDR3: TGTGCCAGCAGTTTACGGGATCAAGAGACCCAGTACTTC.